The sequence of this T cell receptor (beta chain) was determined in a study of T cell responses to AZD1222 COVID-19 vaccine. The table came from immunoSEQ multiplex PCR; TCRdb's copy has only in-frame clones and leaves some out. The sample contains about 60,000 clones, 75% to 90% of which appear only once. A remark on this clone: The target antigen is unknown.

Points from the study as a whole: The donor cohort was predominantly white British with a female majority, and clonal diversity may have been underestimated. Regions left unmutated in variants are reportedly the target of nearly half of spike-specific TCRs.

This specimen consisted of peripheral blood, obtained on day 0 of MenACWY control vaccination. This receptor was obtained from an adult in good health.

The CDR3 DNA follows: TGTGCCAGCAGCTTAGAGACAGGGCCTGGGGGCTACACCTTC. Its protein product is CASSLETGPGGYTF. The gene calls are TRBV7-9 and TRBJ1-2; 7 bases map to TRBD1. Germline trimming cut 1 base from V and 8 bases from J; bases unmatched to any gene: 7. The CDR3 is 14 residues long. Germline V gene lookup returns CDR1 SEHNR and CDR2 FQNEAQ (reference sequence).